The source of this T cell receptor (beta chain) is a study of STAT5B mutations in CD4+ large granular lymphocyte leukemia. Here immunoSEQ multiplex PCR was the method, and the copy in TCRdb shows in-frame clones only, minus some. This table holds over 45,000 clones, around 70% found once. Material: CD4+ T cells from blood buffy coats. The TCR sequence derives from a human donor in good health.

Here the CDR3 reads CASSVGGTGTGELFF. The DNA of the CDR3 is TGTGCCAGCAGTGTGGGGGGGACAGGCACCGGGGAGCTGTTTTTT. The chain recombines TRBV5-5 with TRBJ2-2; perhaps TRBD1 as D (8 bases). Germline V gene sequence: CDR1 SGHKS, CDR2 YYEKEE (reference sequence). The CDR3 is made up of 15 amino acids. The germline V and J ends were trimmed by 5 bases and 4 bases, with 15 bases remaining between them.